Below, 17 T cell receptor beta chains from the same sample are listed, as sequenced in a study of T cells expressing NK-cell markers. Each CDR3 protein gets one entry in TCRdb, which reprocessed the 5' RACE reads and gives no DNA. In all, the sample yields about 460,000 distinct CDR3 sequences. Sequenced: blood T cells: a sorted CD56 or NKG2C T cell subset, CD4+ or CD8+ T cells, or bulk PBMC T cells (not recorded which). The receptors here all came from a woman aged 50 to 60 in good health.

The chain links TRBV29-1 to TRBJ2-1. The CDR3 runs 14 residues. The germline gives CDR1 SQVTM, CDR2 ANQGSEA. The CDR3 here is CSVKEATVYNEQFF.

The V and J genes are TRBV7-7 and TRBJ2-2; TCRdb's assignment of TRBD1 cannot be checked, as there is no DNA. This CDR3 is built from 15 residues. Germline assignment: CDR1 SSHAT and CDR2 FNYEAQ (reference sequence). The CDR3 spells CASSQRDSRTGELFF.

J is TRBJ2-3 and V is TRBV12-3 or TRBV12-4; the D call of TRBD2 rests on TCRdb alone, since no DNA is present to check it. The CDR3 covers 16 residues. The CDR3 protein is CASSPREGRGTDTQYF.

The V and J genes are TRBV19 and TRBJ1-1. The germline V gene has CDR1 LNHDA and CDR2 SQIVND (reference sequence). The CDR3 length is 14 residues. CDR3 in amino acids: CASSPNFSGTEAFF.

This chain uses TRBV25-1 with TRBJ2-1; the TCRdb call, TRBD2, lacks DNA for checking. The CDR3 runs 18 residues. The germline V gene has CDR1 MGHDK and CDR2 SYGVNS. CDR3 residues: CASSDVTSGRSSYNEQFF.

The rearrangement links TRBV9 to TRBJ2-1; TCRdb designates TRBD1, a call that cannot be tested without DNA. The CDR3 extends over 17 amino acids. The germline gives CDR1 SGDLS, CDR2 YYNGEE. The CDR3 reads CASSRGRGGSSYNEQFF.

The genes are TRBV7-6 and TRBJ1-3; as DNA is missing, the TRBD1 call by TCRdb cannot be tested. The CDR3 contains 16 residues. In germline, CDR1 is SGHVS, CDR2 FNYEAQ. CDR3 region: CASSAISGGLGNTIYF.

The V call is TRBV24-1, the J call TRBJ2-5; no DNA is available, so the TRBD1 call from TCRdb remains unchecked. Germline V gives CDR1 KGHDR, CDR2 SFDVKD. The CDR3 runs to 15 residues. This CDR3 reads CATSDGGRGGETQYF.

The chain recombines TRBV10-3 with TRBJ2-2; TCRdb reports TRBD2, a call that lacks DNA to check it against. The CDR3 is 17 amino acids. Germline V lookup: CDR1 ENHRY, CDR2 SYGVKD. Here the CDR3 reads CAISESSGLAGGGELFF.

CDR3 region: CASSVGSLGNTEAFF. The chain links TRBV9 to TRBJ1-1; TCRdb selects TRBD1, and the lack of DNA leaves this call unchecked. Germline assignment: CDR1 SGDLS and CDR2 YYNGEE. This CDR3 region has 15 residues. The entire variable domain, with the rest obtained from reference TRBV9 and TRBJ1-1, is as follows: DSGVTQTPKHLITATGQRVTLRCSPRSGDLSVYWYQQSLDQGLQFLIQYYNGEERAKGNILERFSAQQFPDLHSELNLSSLELGDSALYFCASSVGSLGNTEAFFGQGTRLTVV.

The chain's CDR3 is CASLGDATYEQYF. This sequence joins TRBV21-1 and TRBJ2-7; TCRdb names TRBD1, which stays unverified in the absence of DNA. TRBV21-1 is designated a pseudogene. The CDR3 contains 13 residues.

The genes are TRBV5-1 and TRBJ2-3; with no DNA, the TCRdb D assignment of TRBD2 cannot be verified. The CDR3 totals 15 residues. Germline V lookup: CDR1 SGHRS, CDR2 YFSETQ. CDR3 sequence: CASSLAWRGTDTQYF.

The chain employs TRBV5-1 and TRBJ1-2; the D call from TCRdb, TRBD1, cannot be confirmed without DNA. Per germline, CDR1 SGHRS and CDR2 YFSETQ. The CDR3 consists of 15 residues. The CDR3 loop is CASSLPTGGHYGYTF.

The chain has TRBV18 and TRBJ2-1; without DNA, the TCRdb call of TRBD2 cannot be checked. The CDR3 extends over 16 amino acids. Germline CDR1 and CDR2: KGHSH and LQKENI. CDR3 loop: CASSHGLAGSYNEQFF.

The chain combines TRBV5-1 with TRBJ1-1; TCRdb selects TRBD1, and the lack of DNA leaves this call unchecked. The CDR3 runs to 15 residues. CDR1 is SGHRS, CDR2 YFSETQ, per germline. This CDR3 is CASSAVPGQGTEAFF.

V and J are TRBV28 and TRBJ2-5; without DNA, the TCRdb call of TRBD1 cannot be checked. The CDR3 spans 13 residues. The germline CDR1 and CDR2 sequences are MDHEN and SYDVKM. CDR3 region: CASSQQGRKTQYF.

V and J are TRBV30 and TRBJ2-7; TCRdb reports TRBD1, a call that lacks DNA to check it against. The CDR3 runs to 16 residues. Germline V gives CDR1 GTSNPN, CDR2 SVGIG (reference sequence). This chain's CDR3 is CAWSGALGQLSYEQYF.